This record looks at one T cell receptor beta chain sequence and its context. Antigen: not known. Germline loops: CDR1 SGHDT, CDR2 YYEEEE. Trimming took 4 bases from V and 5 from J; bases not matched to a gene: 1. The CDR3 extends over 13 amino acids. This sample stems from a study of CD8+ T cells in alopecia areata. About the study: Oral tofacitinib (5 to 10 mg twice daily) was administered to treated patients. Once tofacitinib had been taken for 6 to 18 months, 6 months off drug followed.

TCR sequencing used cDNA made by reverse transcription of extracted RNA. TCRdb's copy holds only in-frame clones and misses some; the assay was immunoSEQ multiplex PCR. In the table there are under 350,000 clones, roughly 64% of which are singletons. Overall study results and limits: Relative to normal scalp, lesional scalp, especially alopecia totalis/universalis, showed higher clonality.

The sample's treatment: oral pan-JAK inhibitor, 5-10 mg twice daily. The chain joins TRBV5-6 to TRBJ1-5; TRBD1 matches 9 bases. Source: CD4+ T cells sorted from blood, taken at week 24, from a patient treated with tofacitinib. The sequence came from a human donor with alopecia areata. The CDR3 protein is CASSGQGYQPQHF. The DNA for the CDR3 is TGTGCCAGCAGCGGACAGGGGTATCAGCCCCAGCATTTT.